The clone carrying this T cell receptor (beta chain) was counted only a few times. Its antigen is as yet unknown. This sample was included in a study of response to subunit inactivated influenza vaccine. Study-level findings and limits: Few new T cells, the authors suggested, are recruited by each seasonal influenza vaccination.

TCRdb independently ran MiXCR on the RT-PCR reads; one entry per CDR3 protein. The table shows 450,000 to 600,000 distinct CDR3 sequences, with approximately 16% occurring only once. The source was CD4+ T cells sorted from PBMCs, collected about 23 months after vaccination. The source is a man aged 50 to 69 who received an inactivated influenza vaccine.

The CDR3 region has the DNA TGTGCCATCAGTGAGTCGAGGGGCACTGAAGCTTTCTTT. Protein: CAISESRGTEAFF. This chain joins TRBV10-3 and TRBJ1-1; perhaps TRBD1 as D (5 bases). V lost 0 bases and J lost 4, with 6 bases in between. The germline V gene encodes CDR1 ENHRY and CDR2 SYGVKD. This CDR3 comprises 13 residues.